This T cell receptor (beta chain) derives from a study of T cells after somatic rescue of genetic block. This CDR3 spans 14 amino acids. Trimming shortened V by 5 bases and J by 0 bases, and 11 bases separated the two germline ends. CDR1 is LNHDA, CDR2 SQIVND, per germline (reference sequence). Clones were sequenced by immunoSEQ multiplex PCR, and TCRdb holds only the in-frame ones, with some missing. This table has approximately 100,000 clones, 70% to 90% appearing once. Sequenced: peripheral blood mononuclear cells (PBMCs). The receptor was derived from a woman aged 18-30 years. This sequence joins TRBV19 and TRBJ2-7; unclear D gene. The CDR3 DNA follows: TGTGCCAGTAGTGCCCCCAGGAGCTCCTACGAGCAGTACTTC. This codes for CASSAPRSSYEQYF.